The 23 T cell receptor beta chains given below trace back to one sample, sequenced in a study of cytotoxic CD8 clonotypes in ibrutinib-treated CLL. TCRdb's table, derived via immunoSEQ multiplex PCR, lists solely in-frame clones and lacks some. In the table there are under 200,000 clones, 81% of which are singletons. The sample was PBMCs, taken after 12 months of ibrutinib treatment. The receptors stem from a human donor with chronic lymphocytic leukemia.

This sequence joins TRBV10-3 and TRBJ1-2; TRBD1 aligns across 7 bases. V shed 4 bases, J shed 4 bases, and the junction held 6 bases outside the gene matches. Germline V gene lookup returns CDR1 ENHRY and CDR2 SYGVKD. The CDR3 spans 14 residues. CDR3: CAISVGTESYGYTF. The CDR3 DNA reads TGTGCCATCAGTGTGGGGACAGAGTCCTATGGCTACACCTTC.

J is TRBJ2-2 and V is TRBV28; TRBD1 aligns across 8 bases. Germline V gene sequence: CDR1 MDHEN, CDR2 SYDVKM. The CDR3 consists of 15 residues. With V trimmed by 3 bases and J by 6 bases, 6 bases remained unmatched. The CDR3 sequence: CASSFQGRGPGELFF. The CDR3 nucleotides are TGTGCCAGCAGTTTTCAGGGCAGGGGGCCCGGGGAGCTGTTTTTT.

J is TRBJ1-1 and V is TRBV6-1, with D hard to call. Between the trimmed V and J ends, which lost 6 bases and 1 base, there was a span of 9 bases. Germline loops: CDR1 MNHNS, CDR2 SASEGT. The CDR3 consists of 13 residues. CDR3 DNA: TGTGCCAGCAGCAGTCAGCAGAACACTGAAGCTTTCTTT. Amino acid sequence: CASSSQQNTEAFF.

The chain is built from TRBV11-2 and TRBJ2-3; D is perhaps TRBD2 (5 bases). Trimming took off 0 bases at V and 2 bases at J, with 18 bases between the two ends. Germline values: CDR1 SGHAT, CDR2 FQNNGV. This CDR3 is 18 amino acids long. This chain's CDR3 is CASSLDFGLSSVTDTQYF. In DNA, the CDR3 is TGTGCCAGCAGCTTAGATTTCGGACTTAGCTCGGTCACAGATACGCAGTATTTT.

This clone was recorded once. J is TRBJ2-7 and V is TRBV5-4, with 8 bases that match TRBD1. Germline-derived CDR1 and CDR2 are SGHNT and YYREEE (reference sequence). The junction had 9 bases not matched to a gene; V was cut back by 4 bases and J by 3 bases. This CDR3 has 15 residues. DNA of the CDR3: TGTGCCAGCAGCCTTGCGGGGACAGGCCTCTACGAGCAGTACTTC. It yields the protein CASSLAGTGLYEQYF.

V and J are TRBV4-3 and TRBJ2-5; 10 nucleotides agree with TRBD2. This CDR3 is 18 amino acids long. V gave up 5 bases and J gave up 4 bases; unmatched junction bases: 16. Germline V gene data show CDR1 as LGHNA and CDR2 as YSLEER. The CDR3 sequence: CASSSGSGGGRLGETQYF. The CDR3, as DNA: TGCGCCAGCAGCAGCGGCAGCGGGGGGGGGCGGTTAGGAGAGACCCAGTACTTC.

The V and J genes are TRBV7-2 and TRBJ1-1; tentative D call: TRBD1 (6 bases). The CDR3 consists of 14 residues. V was cut by 2 bases and J by 8 bases, with 15 bases left in between. The germline V gene encodes CDR1 SGHTA and CDR2 FQGNSA. The CDR3 sequence is CASSLQPTGNEAFF. The CDR3 DNA sequence: TGTGCCAGCAGCTTACAACCTACAGGGAACGAAGCTTTCTTT. The variable domain in full, completed from reference TRBV7-2 and TRBJ1-1, reads GAGVSQSPSNKVTEKGKDVELRCDPISGHTALYWYRQSLGQGLEFLIYFQGNSAPDKSGLPSDRFSAERTGGSVSTLTIQRTQQEDSAVYLCASSLQPTGNEAFFGQGTRLTVV.

V and J are TRBV7-3 and TRBJ2-7; the match to TRBD2 covers 9 bases. The trim removed 1 base at V and 6 bases at J, leaving 7 bases unmatched. CDR3 length: 15 amino acids. Germline loops: CDR1 SGHTA, CDR2 FQGTGA. CDR3 DNA: TGTGCCAGCAGCTTAATAGCGGGGGCACGGGGCGAGCAGTACTTC. Protein sequence: CASSLIAGARGEQYF.

The chain links TRBV4-3 to TRBJ1-5; no clear D gene. This CDR3 comprises 12 residues. Germline V lookup: CDR1 LGHNA, CDR2 YSLEER. V lost 4 bases, J lost 6 bases, and 7 bases lay in between. The CDR3: CASSRSVQPQHF. The CDR3 DNA is TGCGCCAGCAGCCGCTCGGTTCAGCCCCAGCATTTT.

V is TRBV18 and J is TRBJ2-7; TRBD2 matches at 12 bases. Germline V lookup: CDR1 KGHSH, CDR2 LQKENI. The CDR3 is 17 residues long. Losses at the gene ends were 3 bases for V and 2 bases for J; bases not matched to a gene: 8. The CDR3 bases are TGTGCCAGCTCACCCTCAGAACTAGCGGGGGGACCCTACGAGCAGTACTTC. It encodes CASSPSELAGGPYEQYF.

For the CDR3, the DNA is TGTGCCAGCAGCCCGCAGGCGATACACTACAATGAGCAGTTCTTC. Its translation: CASSPQAIHYNEQFF. The gene calls are TRBV7-9 and TRBJ2-1; D is uncertain. Trimming removed 5 bases from V and 3 bases from J, with 14 bases in between. Germline V gene lookup returns CDR1 SEHNR and CDR2 FQNEAQ (reference sequence). This CDR3 comprises 15 residues.

CDR3 residues: CASSKRPEKAYNEQFF. The CDR3, as DNA: TGTGCCAGCAGCAAAAGACCGGAGAAGGCCTACAATGAGCAGTTCTTC. V is TRBV21-1 and J is TRBJ2-1; the table's TRBD2 call for D was not verified on the DNA. TRBV21-1 is an annotated pseudogene. The CDR3 is 16 residues long.

This clone was seen just once. The chain employs TRBV7-2 and TRBJ2-5; D is possibly TRBD1 (5 bases). V lost 2 bases and J 5 bases, leaving 6 bases between the germline ends. The CDR3 totals 12 residues. Germline V gene sequence: CDR1 SGHTA, CDR2 FQGNSA. CDR3 residues: CASSLPGETQYF. The CDR3 DNA is TGTGCCAGCAGCTTACCAGGGGAGACCCAGTACTTC.

The V call is TRBV6-1, the J call TRBJ1-3; the match to TRBD1 covers 9 bases. Trimming removed 2 bases from V and 3 bases from J; junction bases left unmatched: 5. This CDR3 has 16 residues. Germline lookup yields CDR1 MNHNS and CDR2 SASEGT. CDR3 sequence: CASSESTGGVGNTIYF. The DNA of the CDR3 is TGTGCCAGCAGTGAATCTACAGGGGGCGTTGGAAACACCATATATTTT.

The chain is built from TRBV9 and TRBJ2-7; D unclear. Germline CDR1 reads SGDLS; CDR2 reads YYNGEE. The CDR3 is 15 residues long. With 0 bases removed from V and 4 bases from J, the gap between germline ends came to 14 bases. DNA of the CDR3: TGTGCCAGCAGCGTAGGTCCCCCCGGAATATACGAGCAGTACTTC. Protein product: CASSVGPPGIYEQYF.

This chain joins TRBV4-1 and TRBJ2-2; D unclear. V lost 0 bases and J 5 bases, leaving 7 bases between the germline ends. CDR1 is MGHRA, CDR2 YSYEKL, per germline. This CDR3 region has 14 residues. The CDR3 protein is CASSQDSATGELFF. In DNA, the CDR3 is TGCGCCAGCAGCCAAGATTCCGCAACCGGGGAGCTGTTTTTT.

This chain links TRBV18 with TRBJ2-3; D is undetermined. Trimming shortened V by 3 bases and J by 5 bases, and 12 bases separated the two germline ends. The germline V gene encodes CDR1 KGHSH and CDR2 LQKENI. The CDR3 is 14 amino acids. CDR3 protein: CASSPIGLVDTQYF. In nucleotides, the CDR3 is TGTGCCAGCTCACCTATAGGATTAGTAGATACGCAGTATTTT. The complete variable domain, with remaining parts taken from reference TRBV18 and TRBJ2-3, reads NAGVMQNPRHLVRRRGQEARLRCSPMKGHSHVYWYRQLPEEGLKFMVYLQKENIIDESGMPKERFSAEFPKEGPSILRIQQVVRGDSAAYFCASSPIGLVDTQYFGPGTRLTVL.

The chain employs TRBV28 and TRBJ2-7; tentatively, D is TRBD1 or TRBD2 (5 bases each). There are 22 residues in the CDR3. Deletions cut 3 bases from V and 1 base from J, with 34 bases between. The germline gives CDR1 MDHEN, CDR2 SYDVKM. The CDR3 protein is CASSFPILDMATPRGPSYEQYF. The CDR3 coding sequence is TGTGCCAGCAGTTTCCCCATTTTGGACATGGCAACGCCGAGGGGCCCTTCCTACGAGCAGTACTTC.

The chain links TRBV4-3 to TRBJ1-4; D gene unclear. The V and J ends lost 4 bases and 4 bases respectively, with 10 bases between them. From germline, CDR1 is LGHNA and CDR2 YSLEER. This CDR3 is 14 amino acids long. CDR3 bases: TGCGCCAGCAGCCTAACAGAGAGTAATGAAAAACTGTTTTTT. This encodes CASSLTESNEKLFF.

The chain uses TRBV7-9 and TRBJ1-4, with a weak D call TRBD1 (6 bases). This CDR3 region has 15 residues. V lost 3 bases and J 7 bases, leaving 15 bases between the germline ends. CDR1 SEHNR and CDR2 FQNEAQ come from the germline V gene (reference sequence). In DNA, the CDR3 is TGTGCCAGCAGCTTCGGGACAAGATATACTGAAAAACTGTTTTTT. Translation gives CASSFGTRYTEKLFF.

The rearrangement uses TRBV28 and TRBJ2-7; D not certain. The CDR3 totals 13 residues. Germline-derived CDR1 and CDR2 are MDHEN and SYDVKM. V lost 4 bases and J lost 4, with 11 bases in between. CDR3 residues: CASSSSFMYEQYF. CDR3 nucleotides: TGTGCCAGCAGTTCGTCTTTTATGTACGAGCAGTACTTC.

This chain links TRBV12-5 with TRBJ2-1; D uncertain. CDR1 is LGHNT and CDR2 is FRNRAP in the germline V gene. Trimming cost V 3 bases and J 10 bases, with 7 bases left between them. This CDR3 is 11 amino acids long. CDR3 bases: TGTGCTAGTGGTTTCGGCCTAGAGCAGTTCTTC. It yields the protein CASGFGLEQFF.

This sequence joins TRBV6-1 and TRBJ1-2, with D unclear. Looked up from germline, CDR1 is MNHNS and CDR2 is SASEGT. The CDR3 is 14 amino acids. With 5 bases removed from V and 2 bases from J, the gap between germline ends came to 12 bases. For the CDR3, the DNA is TGTGCCAGCAGTCTAGGACCGTTCAACTATGGCTACACCTTC. Amino acids: CASSLGPFNYGYTF.